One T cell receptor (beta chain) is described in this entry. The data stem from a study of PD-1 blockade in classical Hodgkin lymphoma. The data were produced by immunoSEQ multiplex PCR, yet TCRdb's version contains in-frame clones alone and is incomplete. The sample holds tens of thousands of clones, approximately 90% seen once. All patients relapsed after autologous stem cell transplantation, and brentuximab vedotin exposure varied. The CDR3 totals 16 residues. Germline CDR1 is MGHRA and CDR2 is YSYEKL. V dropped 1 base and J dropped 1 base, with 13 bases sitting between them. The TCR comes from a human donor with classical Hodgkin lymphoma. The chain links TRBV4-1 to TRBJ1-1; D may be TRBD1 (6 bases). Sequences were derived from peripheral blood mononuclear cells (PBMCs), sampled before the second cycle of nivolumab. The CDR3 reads CASSQAPTGKNTEAFF. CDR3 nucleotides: TGCGCCAGCAGCCAAGCGCCGACAGGCAAGAACACTGAAGCTTTCTTT.